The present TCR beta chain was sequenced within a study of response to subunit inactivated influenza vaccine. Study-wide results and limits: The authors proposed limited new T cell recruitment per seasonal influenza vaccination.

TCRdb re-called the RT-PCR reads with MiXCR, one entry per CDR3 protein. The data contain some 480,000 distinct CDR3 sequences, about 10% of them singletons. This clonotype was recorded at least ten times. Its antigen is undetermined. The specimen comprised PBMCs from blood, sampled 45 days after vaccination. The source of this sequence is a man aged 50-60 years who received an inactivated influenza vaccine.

The CDR3 sequence is CASRMGGPNTQYF. CDR3 nucleotides: TGTGCCAGCAGAATGGGAGGGCCAAATACGCAGTATTTT. The chain joins TRBV6-2 or TRBV6-3 to TRBJ2-3, with 7 bases lining up with TRBD2. The CDR3 loop spans 13 amino acids. J was trimmed by 7 bases and V by 6 bases; bases with no gene match: 7. Germline V gene lookup returns CDR1 MNHEY and CDR2 SVGEGT.